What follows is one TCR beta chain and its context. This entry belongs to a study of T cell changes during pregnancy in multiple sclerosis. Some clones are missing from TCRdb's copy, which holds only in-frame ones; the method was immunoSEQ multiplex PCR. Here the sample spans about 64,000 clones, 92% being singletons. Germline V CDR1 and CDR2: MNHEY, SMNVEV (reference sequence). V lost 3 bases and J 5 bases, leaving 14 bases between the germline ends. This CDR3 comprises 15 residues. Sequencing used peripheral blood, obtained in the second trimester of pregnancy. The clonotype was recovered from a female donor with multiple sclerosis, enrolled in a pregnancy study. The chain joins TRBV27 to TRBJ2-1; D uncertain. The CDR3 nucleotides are TGTGCCAGCAGTTTCGAAGGATGGCGGAACAATGAGCAGTTCTTC. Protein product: CASSFEGWRNNEQFF.